A single sample gave rise to the 12 T cell receptor beta chains below, sequenced in a study of cytomegalovirus exposure and HLA in healthy donors. Primers: 60 Vbeta forward and 13 Jbeta reverse. The protocol was immunoSEQ multiplex PCR, while the TCRdb copy is restricted to in-frame clones and leaves out a portion. The repertoire consists of around 180,000 clones, with about 82% occurring once and the leading ten covering 2.4%. Sequences were obtained from PBMCs. These receptors were obtained from a male donor in good health and CMV-seronegative.

This sequence joins TRBV18 and TRBJ2-3; 8 bases align to TRBD2. CDR1 KGHSH and CDR2 LQKENI come from the germline V gene. J lost 3 bases, V lost 3 bases, and 5 bases had no gene match. This CDR3 contains 15 residues. The CDR3: CASSPSGGPTDTQYF. The CDR3 DNA follows: TGTGCCAGCTCACCGTCGGGGGGGCCTACAGATACGCAGTATTTT. The whole variable domain, remainder taken from reference TRBV18 and TRBJ2-3, is NAGVMQNPRHLVRRRGQEARLRCSPMKGHSHVYWYRQLPEEGLKFMVYLQKENIIDESGMPKERFSAEFPKEGPSILRIQQVVRGDSAAYFCASSPSGGPTDTQYFGPGTRLTVL.

The J gene is TRBJ1-5, the V gene TRBV7-3; D may be TRBD1 (5 bases). Per the germline V gene, CDR1 is SGHTA and CDR2 is FQGTGA. Trimming cost V 0 bases and J 2 bases, with 5 bases left between them. This CDR3 comprises 14 residues. CDR3 loop: CASSLTTGNQPQHF. Here the CDR3 DNA reads TGTGCCAGCAGCTTAACGACAGGCAATCAGCCCCAGCATTTT.

In regard to this clone: A junction boundary mismatches the germline segment, possibly from a read error. The V gene is TRBV7-7, the J gene TRBJ2-2; 8 bases are a match to TRBD1. The length of the CDR3 is 16 residues. The germline CDR1 and CDR2 sequences are SSHAT and FNYEAQ (reference sequence). This chain's CDR3 is CASSSVTGADTGELFF. The CDR3 DNA reads as TGTGCTAGCAGCTCCGTGACAGGGGCAGACACCGGGGAGCTGTTTTTT.

This clone was seen a single time. This sequence joins TRBV11-3 and TRBJ2-1; 9 nucleotides line up with TRBD2. The germline V gene has CDR1 SGHNT and CDR2 YENEEA. Germline trimming cut 1 base from V and 0 bases from J; bases unmatched to any gene: 1. The CDR3 sequence is 16 residues long. The CDR3 loop reads CASSLVLAGSYNEQFF. The DNA of the CDR3 is TGTGCCAGCAGCTTAGTACTAGCGGGCTCCTACAATGAGCAGTTCTTC.

This clone was seen just once. The V call is TRBV18, the J call TRBJ2-3; D call uncertain. Trimming removed 5 bases at V and 0 bases at J, with 12 bases between. The CDR3 is 15 residues long. Germline V gene data show CDR1 as KGHSH and CDR2 as LQKENI. The CDR3 bases are TGTGCCAGCTCAGGCCTGCCACAAAGCACAGATACGCAGTATTTT. It translates to CASSGLPQSTDTQYF.

The chain couples TRBV4-2 to TRBJ2-7, with TRBD2 as a possible D gene (6 bases). Between the trimmed V and J ends, which lost 0 bases and 0 bases, there was a span of 9 bases. In germline, CDR1 is LGHNA, CDR2 YNFKEQ. The CDR3 contains 15 residues. The CDR3 sequence: CASSQDWRDSYEQYF. CDR3 in DNA: TGTGCCAGCAGCCAAGATTGGCGGGACTCCTACGAGCAGTACTTC.

The chain uses TRBV28 and TRBJ2-1, with 9 bases fitting TRBD2. The CDR3 has 15 amino acids. Germline CDR1 and CDR2: MDHEN and SYDVKM. The V segment lost 7 bases and the J segment 5 bases; nucleotides outside the gene matches: 9. As DNA, the CDR3 is TGTGCCAGCAAAGACAGCGGGGGGATTAACAATGAGCAGTTCTTC. Translating gives CASKDSGGINNEQFF.

V and J are TRBV7-8 and TRBJ2-5; weak D call: TRBD2 (6 bases). The germline V and J ends were trimmed by 0 bases and 7 bases, with 12 bases remaining between them. In germline, CDR1 is SGHVS, CDR2 FQNEAQ. CDR3 length: 14 amino acids. Here the CDR3 DNA reads TGTGCCAGCAGCTTAGCGGGACTCCGGGGGACCCAGTACTTC. Translating gives CASSLAGLRGTQYF.

The chain combines TRBV6-5 with TRBJ2-1; 10 bases are a match to TRBD1. Germline CDR1 is MNHEY and CDR2 is SVGAGI. The junction had 7 bases not matched to a gene; V was cut back by 6 bases and J by 5 bases. The CDR3 contains 15 residues. CDR3 bases: TGTGCCAGCAGGCCACGACAGGGGGCAGACAATGAGCAGTTCTTC. It yields the protein CASRPRQGADNEQFF.

V gene TRBV19 combines with J gene TRBJ2-5, with D possibly TRBD2 on 6 matching bases. The CDR3 contains 12 residues. V shed 8 bases and J shed 0 bases, with 7 bases lying between them. CDR1 and CDR2 (germline): LNHDA, SQIVND (reference sequence). The CDR3 here is CASRGYQETQYF. The DNA for the CDR3 is TGTGCCAGTCGGGGGTACCAAGAGACCCAGTACTTC.

This chain joins TRBV28 and TRBJ1-5; D is ambiguous. V was trimmed by 3 bases and J by 7 bases, leaving 19 bases between them. The CDR3 contains 16 residues. Germline-derived CDR1 and CDR2 are MDHEN and SYDVKM. The CDR3, as DNA: TGTGCCAGCAGTTTGGGCACCGGCAGATATTACCAGCCCCAGCATTTT. Translated: CASSLGTGRYYQPQHF.

This sequence joins TRBV10-3 and TRBJ1-3, with unresolved D. Trimming left V 6 bases short and J 0 bases short, with 6 bases between. Germline V lookup: CDR1 ENHRY, CDR2 SYGVKD. The CDR3 contains 13 residues. CDR3 coding DNA: TGTGCCATCAGGGGGAGCTCTGGAAACACCATATATTTT. This encodes CAIRGSSGNTIYF.